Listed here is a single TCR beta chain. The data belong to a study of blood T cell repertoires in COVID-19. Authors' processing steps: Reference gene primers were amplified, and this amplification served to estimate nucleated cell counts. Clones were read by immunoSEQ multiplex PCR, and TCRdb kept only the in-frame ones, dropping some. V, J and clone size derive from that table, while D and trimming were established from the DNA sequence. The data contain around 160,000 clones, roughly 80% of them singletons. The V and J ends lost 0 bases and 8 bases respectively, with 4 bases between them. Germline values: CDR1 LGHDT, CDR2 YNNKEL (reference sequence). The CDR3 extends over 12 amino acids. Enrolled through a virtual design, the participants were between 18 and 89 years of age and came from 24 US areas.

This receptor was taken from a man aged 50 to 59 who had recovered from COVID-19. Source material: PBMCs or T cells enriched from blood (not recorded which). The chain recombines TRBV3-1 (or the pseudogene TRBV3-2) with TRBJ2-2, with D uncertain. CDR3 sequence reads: CASSQDSGELFF. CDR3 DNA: TGTGCCAGCAGCCAAGATTCGGGGGAGCTGTTTTTT.